Listed below are T cell receptor beta chains from one sample, sequenced in a study of shared clonotypes between healthy human individuals. Measured with immunoSEQ multiplex PCR; TCRdb has only the in-frame clones, and not every one. The sample lists over a million clones; 75% to 85% were seen once. What was sequenced was memory CD4+ T cells from PBMCs. All receptors come from a man younger than 35 in good health. Some clones in this sample may be carry-over from other donors' samples. CDR3s include the opening cysteine and the closing phenylalanine or tryptophan. The D gene is left open where the match is weak. Only some rows state a clone size, as once, few, many or a class for expanded clones.

J gene | V gene | D gene | clone size | CDR3 DNA | CDR3 protein
TRBJ1-2 | TRBV6-4 | . | . | TGTGCCAGCAGCCCGATCGGGGGGTATTCTGGCTACACCTTC | CASSPIGGYSGYTF
TRBJ1-2 | TRBV7-9 | TRBD1 | . | TGTGCCAGCAGCTCAGGACAGGGTGGCTATGGCTACACCTTC | CASSSGQGGYGYTF
TRBJ2-2 | TRBV5-1 | . | few | TGCGCCAGCAGCTTGTCCGGCGGGAACACCGGGGAGCTGTTTTTT | CASSLSGGNTGELFF
TRBJ2-7 | TRBV2 | . | few | TGTGCCAGCAGTGAAGTTAGGGCCGAGCAGTACTTC | CASSEVRAEQYF
TRBJ1-2 | TRBV7-2 | . | few | TGTGCCAGCAGCCAACCCTCCGGGGGCTTCAACTATGGCTACACCTTC | CASSQPSGGFNYGYTF
TRBJ1-2 | TRBV5-6 | . | . | TGTGCCAGCAGCACCTATGGGGGGAACTCCTATGGCTACACCTTC | CASSTYGGNSYGYTF
TRBJ2-1 | TRBV18 | TRBD2 | . | TGTGCCAGCTCTCCGACTAGCGGGAGAGGGAATGAGCAGTTCTTC | CASSPTSGRGNEQFF
TRBJ1-1 | TRBV7-6 | . | . | TGTGCCAGCAGCTTAGCGGTGGGGAACACTGAAGCTTTCTTT | CASSLAVGNTEAFF
TRBJ2-7 | TRBV7-3 | . | . | TGTGCCAGCAGCTTAATCAATCCCGGCGTCGCCCACGAGCAGTACTTC | CASSLINPGVAHEQYF
TRBJ2-1 | TRBV5-4 | TRBD2 | . | TGTGCCAGCAGGTCGTCTAGCGGAGGCTCCTACAATGAGCAGTTCTTC | CASRSSSGGSYNEQFF
TRBJ1-5 | TRBV7-4 | . | many | TGTGCCAGCAGCTTAGAAGGCATCTTTAGCAATCAGCCCCAGCATTTT | CASSLEGIFSNQPQHF
TRBJ2-7 | TRBV18 | . | . | TGTGCCAGCTCACCACTTTTCCCGGGAAACGAGCAGTACTTC | CASSPLFPGNEQYF
TRBJ2-5 | TRBV2 | . | . | TGTGCCAGCAGGATTGATAACGGACGGGCCCAGTACTTC | CASRIDNGRAQYF
TRBJ2-7 | TRBV4-1 | TRBD1 | . | TGCGCCAGCAGCCAAGGACAGGGGGCAATTCACGAGCAGTACTTC | CASSQGQGAIHEQYF
TRBJ1-2 | TRBV15 | . | . | TGTGCCACCAGCAGAGATTTGGGCTCGGCGGGCTACACCTTC | CATSRDLGSAGYTF
TRBJ2-7 | TRBV5-6 | . | . | TGTGCCAGCAGCTTGGCCTCCTACGAGCAGTACTTC | CASSLASYEQYF
TRBJ2-2 | TRBV5-4 | TRBD2 | once | TGTGCCAGCAGCTTGGCCGGGGGGGTGAACACCGGGGAGCTGTTTTTT | CASSLAGGVNTGELFF
TRBJ2-5 | TRBV5-4 | TRBD2 | . | TGTGCCAGCAGCTCGGGAGGAACTACAGAGACCCAGTACTTC | CASSSGGTTETQYF
TRBJ1-5 | TRBV18 | . | few | TGTGCCAGCTCACCACGAGGGGACAACAATCAGCCCCAGCATTTT | CASSPRGDNNQPQHF
TRBJ2-1 | TRBV7-9 | . | . | TGTGCCAGCAGCTTAGTGGGGGCCTACAATGAGCAGTTCTTC | CASSLVGAYNEQFF
TRBJ2-2 | TRBV9 | TRBD2 | . | TGTGCCAGCAGCGTGTTAGCGGGAAGATCCGGGGAGCTGTTTTTT | CASSVLAGRSGELFF
TRBJ2-1 | TRBV20-1 | . | . | TGCAGTGCTAGGGCGGATGAGCAGTTCTTC | CSARADEQFF
TRBJ2-5 | TRBV29-1 | TRBD1 | . | TGCAGCACTACCGGGACAGAGCAAGAGACCCAGTACTTC | CSTTGTEQETQYF
TRBJ2-7 | TRBV19 | . | . | TGTGCCAGTAGTATAGGATTGACTGACGAGCAGTACTTC | CASSIGLTDEQYF
TRBJ1-1 | TRBV27 | . | . | TGTGCCAGCAGTGCCTTCGACAGGCTCGCTGAAGCTTTCTTT | CASSAFDRLAEAFF
TRBJ2-2 | TRBV5-1 | . | . | TGCGCCAGCGTACAGGGAAACACCGGGGAGCTGTTTTTT | CASVQGNTGELFF
TRBJ2-3 | TRBV30 | TRBD2 | . | TGTGCCTGGAAAAGGGCGGGAGTTAGAGATACGCAGTATTTT | CAWKRAGVRDTQYF
TRBJ2-3 | TRBV11-2 | . | . | TGTGCCAGCAGCCCCAGGAATTTGCTTATAGATACGCAGTATTTT | CASSPRNLLIDTQYF
TRBJ1-1 | TRBV5-8 | . | . | TGTGCCAGCAGCCGTAGGACAGCTATGAACACTGAAGCTTTCTTT | CASSRRTAMNTEAFF
TRBJ2-2 | TRBV5-1 | TRBD2 | . | TGCGCCAGCAGCTTGTGGGCTAGCGGGGGTAACACCGGGGAGCTGTTTTTT | CASSLWASGGNTGELFF
TRBJ1-1 | TRBV5-6 | . | . | TGTGCCAGCAGCACAGGACCCGCCGTGGTGGGCACTGAAGCTTTCTTT | CASSTGPAVVGTEAFF
TRBJ1-1 | TRBV2 | . | . | TGTGCCAGCAGTTTTGCCTCTCTGAACACTGAAGCTTTCTTT | CASSFASLNTEAFF
TRBJ2-7 | TRBV30 | . | once | TGTGCCTGGACGGACGGCTCGCAGCAGTACTTC | CAWTDGSQQYF
TRBJ2-7 | TRBV6-1 | . | . | TGTGCCAGCAACTCAGGGACCGGGGAGCAGTACTTC | CASNSGTGEQYF
TRBJ1-2 | TRBV18 | . | . | TGTGCCAGCTCAGTGGCGCAAACTTCTAACTATGGCTACACCTTC | CASSVAQTSNYGYTF
TRBJ1-1 | TRBV28 | TRBD1 | few | TGTGCCAGCAGTTCCTGGACAGGAGGGGGAACTGAAGCTTTCTTT | CASSSWTGGGTEAFF
TRBJ2-7 | TRBV5-1 | . | few | TGCGCCAGCAGCTTGGGTAGCACCTACGAGCAGTACTTC | CASSLGSTYEQYF
TRBJ2-5 | TRBV7-9 | TRBD1 | . | TGTGCCAGCAGCCCGACAGGGGAAGAGACCCAGTACTTC | CASSPTGEETQYF
TRBJ1-5 | TRBV28 | . | . | TGTGCCAGCAGTTTCCTAAATCAGCCCCAGCATTTT | CASSFLNQPQHF
TRBJ2-2 | TRBV7-3 | TRBD1 | many | TGTGCCAGCAGCTCCAGACAGGGGGCGACAATCCCCGGGGAGCTGTTTTTT | CASSSRQGATIPGELFF
TRBJ1-3 | TRBV7-2 | . | . | TGTGCCAGCAGCTCAAGGACCACCCCCTCTGGAAACACCATATATTTT | CASSSRTTPSGNTIYF
TRBJ1-4 | TRBV5-4 | . | . | TGTGCCAGCAGCTTGGGACAGTATGAAAAACTGTTTTTT | CASSLGQYEKLFF
TRBJ2-5 | TRBV29-1 | . | . | TGCAGCGAAACGAAGGAGGGGGATTGGTGGGGTGAGACCCAGTACTTC | CSETKEGDWWGETQYF
TRBJ2-1 | TRBV7-3 | TRBD2 | once | TGTGCCAGCAGCACGGGGACTAGCGGGATCAATGAGCAGTTCTTC | CASSTGTSGINEQFF
TRBJ2-2 | TRBV16 | TRBD1 | once | TGTGCCAGCACCAAACAGGGGCGGCAGGTGAACACCGGGGAGCTGTTTTTT | CASTKQGRQVNTGELFF
TRBJ1-2 | TRBV29-1 | . | . | TGCAGCGTTGAACCGTGGTTTGGGACTAACTATGGCTACACCTTC | CSVEPWFGTNYGYTF
TRBJ2-1 | TRBV7-2 | . | . | TGTGCCAGCAGCTTGTCCCATGAGCAGTTCTTC | CASSLSHEQFF
TRBJ2-7 | TRBV7-3 | . | . | TGTGCCAGCAGCCCACGGGCCTTAGCCTACGAGCAGTACTTC | CASSPRALAYEQYF
TRBJ2-3 | TRBV5-4 | TRBD1 | . | TGTGCCAGCAGCTCCCCGACCCGGGGACAGGGCACAGATACGCAGTATTTT | CASSSPTRGQGTDTQYF
TRBJ2-7 | TRBV7-9 | . | . | TGTGCCAGCAGCTTTTGGCAGGGCTCCGAGCAGTACTTC | CASSFWQGSEQYF
TRBJ2-2 | TRBV2 | . | . | TGTGCCAGCAGTTTGGCCGGGGAGCTGTTTTTT | CASSLAGELFF
TRBJ2-3 | TRBV7-6 | . | few | TGTGCCAGCAGCTCGGGGGTTTCGATAGATACGCAGTATTTT | CASSSGVSIDTQYF
TRBJ1-5 | TRBV28 | TRBD1 | . | TGTGCCAGCAGTTCCGGGACAGAGAATCAGCCCCAGCATTTT | CASSSGTENQPQHF
TRBJ2-4 | TRBV2 | TRBD1 | . | TGTGCCAGCACCACCTTCTCCGGGACAGGGGCGGAAAACATTCAGTACTTC | CASTTFSGTGAENIQYF
TRBJ2-1 | TRBV6-1 | . | . | TGTGCCAGCAGTGAAGCGTTTGGCAGGGCCTACAATGAGCAGTTCTTC | CASSEAFGRAYNEQFF
TRBJ1-3 | TRBV7-6 | . | . | TGTGCCAGCAGTAGAGGGGGATCTCAGGGAAACACCATATATTTT | CASSRGGSQGNTIYF
TRBJ2-3 | TRBV11-2 | . | . | TGTGCCAGCAGCTTAGCGGGGGGCACAGATACGCAGTATTTT | CASSLAGGTDTQYF
TRBJ2-6 | TRBV4-3 | . | once | TGCGCCAGCAGCCAAGACTTACAGAGCTCTGGGGCCAACGTCCTGACTTTC | CASSQDLQSSGANVLTF
TRBJ1-2 | TRBV28 | . | . | TGTGCCAGCAGTTTGTCGGTCAGACGATTATATGGCTACACCTTC | CASSLSVRRLYGYTF